Described below is a single TCR beta chain sequence and its context. This sample was taken from a study of blood T cell repertoires in COVID-19. Germline values: CDR1 ENHRY, CDR2 SYGVKD. The CDR3 length is 12 residues. Libraries were prepared by immunoSEQ multiplex PCR; TCRdb keeps only in-frame clonotypes and omits some of them. The sample shows 150,000 to 160,000 clones, around 85% of them seen only once. J is TRBJ1-2 and V is TRBV10-3; a possible D gene is TRBD1 (5 bases). The receptor's source is a woman in her 70s with acute or convalescent COVID-19. Material for sequencing was peripheral blood. CDR3 DNA: TGTGCAATCCCGGGGGTCTACTATGGCTACACCTTC. It specifies CAIPGVYYGYTF.